This T cell receptor beta chain was sequenced for a study of blood T cell repertoires in COVID-19. Generated by immunoSEQ multiplex PCR, the TCRdb table keeps only in-frame clones and is missing some. The sample lists 68,000 or so clones, roughly nine tenths occurring once. CDR3 length: 13 amino acids. Germline V gene data show CDR1 as KGHSH and CDR2 as LQKENI. V dropped 5 bases and J dropped 3; count of bases not matched to a gene: 3. The sequenced sample was peripheral blood. The chain uses TRBV18 and TRBJ1-1; 7 positions match TRBD1. This clonotype was obtained from a man between 40 and 49 years old with COVID-19, enrolled during active disease. CDR3 amino acids: CASSADRDTEAFF. As DNA, the CDR3 is TGTGCCAGCTCAGCCGACAGGGACACTGAAGCTTTCTTT. Together with reference TRBV18 and TRBJ1-1, the CDR3 gives the full variable domain: NAGVMQNPRHLVRRRGQEARLRCSPMKGHSHVYWYRQLPEEGLKFMVYLQKENIIDESGMPKERFSAEFPKEGPSILRIQQVVRGDSAAYFCASSADRDTEAFFGQGTRLTVV.